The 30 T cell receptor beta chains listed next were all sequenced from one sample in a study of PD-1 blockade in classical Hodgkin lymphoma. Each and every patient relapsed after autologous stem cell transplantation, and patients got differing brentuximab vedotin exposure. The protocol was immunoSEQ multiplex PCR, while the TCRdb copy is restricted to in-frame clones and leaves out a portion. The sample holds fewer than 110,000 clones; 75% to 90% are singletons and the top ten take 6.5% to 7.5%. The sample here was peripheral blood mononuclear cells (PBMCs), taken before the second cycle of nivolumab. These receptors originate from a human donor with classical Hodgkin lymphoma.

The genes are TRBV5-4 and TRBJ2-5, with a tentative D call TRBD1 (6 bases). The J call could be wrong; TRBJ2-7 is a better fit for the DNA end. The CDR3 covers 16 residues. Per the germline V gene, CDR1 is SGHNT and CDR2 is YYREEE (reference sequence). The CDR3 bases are TGTGCCAGCAGCCCCCTCCGAGGACAGAGTAGATACGAGCAGTACTTC. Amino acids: CASSPLRGQSRYEQYF.

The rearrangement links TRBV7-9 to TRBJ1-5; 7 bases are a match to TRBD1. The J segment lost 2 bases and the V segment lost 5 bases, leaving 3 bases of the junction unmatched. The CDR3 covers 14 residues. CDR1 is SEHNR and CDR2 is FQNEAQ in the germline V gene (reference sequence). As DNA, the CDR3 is TGTGCCAGCAGCCCCACAGGGGGCAATCAGCCCCAGCATTTT. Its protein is CASSPTGGNQPQHF.

Here the CDR3 reads CSVVAGANTEAFF. The CDR3 DNA follows: TGCAGCGTTGTAGCGGGGGCGAACACTGAAGCTTTCTTT. V gene TRBV29-1 combines with J gene TRBJ1-1; possibly TRBD1 for D (6 bases). The V end lost 4 bases, the J end lost 1 base, and 10 bases lay between the germline ends. CDR1 is SQVTM and CDR2 is ANQGSEA in the germline V gene. This CDR3 region has 13 residues.

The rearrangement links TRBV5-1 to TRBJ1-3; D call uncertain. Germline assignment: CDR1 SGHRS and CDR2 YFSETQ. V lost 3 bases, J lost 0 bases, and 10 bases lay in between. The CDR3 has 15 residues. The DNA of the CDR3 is TGCGCCAGCAGCTCCGGACCGAGCTCTGGAAACACCATATATTTT. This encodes CASSSGPSSGNTIYF.

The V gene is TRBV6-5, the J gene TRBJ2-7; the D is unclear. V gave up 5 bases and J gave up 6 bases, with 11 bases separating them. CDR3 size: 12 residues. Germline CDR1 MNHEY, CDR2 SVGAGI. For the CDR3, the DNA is TGTGCCAGCAGTACAACAGAGGTCGAGCAGTACTTC. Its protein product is CASSTTEVEQYF.

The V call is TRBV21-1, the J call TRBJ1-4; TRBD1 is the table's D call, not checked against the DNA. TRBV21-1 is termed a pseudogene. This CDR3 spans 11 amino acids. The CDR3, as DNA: TGTGCCAGCTTAGGGGGACAGGGAAGAATTTTT. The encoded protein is CASLGGQGRIF.

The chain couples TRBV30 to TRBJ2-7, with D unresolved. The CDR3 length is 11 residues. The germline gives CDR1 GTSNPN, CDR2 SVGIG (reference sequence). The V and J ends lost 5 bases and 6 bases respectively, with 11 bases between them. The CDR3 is CAWAKGGEQYF. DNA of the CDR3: TGTGCCTGGGCCAAGGGTGGCGAGCAGTACTTC.

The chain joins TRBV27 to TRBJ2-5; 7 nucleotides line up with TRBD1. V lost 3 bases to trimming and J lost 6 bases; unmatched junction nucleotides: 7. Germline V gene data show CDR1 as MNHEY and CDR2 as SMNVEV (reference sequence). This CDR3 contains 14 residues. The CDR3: CASSLGRGKKTQYF. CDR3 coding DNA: TGTGCCAGCAGTTTGGGCAGGGGGAAGAAGACCCAGTACTTC.

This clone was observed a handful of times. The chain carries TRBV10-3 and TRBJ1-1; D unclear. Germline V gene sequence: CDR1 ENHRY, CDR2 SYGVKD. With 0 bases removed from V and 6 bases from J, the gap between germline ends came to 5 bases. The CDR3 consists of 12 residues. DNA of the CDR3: TGTGCCATCAGTGAGTCGGTCTCTGAAGCTTTCTTT. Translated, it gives CAISESVSEAFF.

The CDR3 coding sequence is TGCGCCAGCAGCTTTCCCAGGGGGGCTCCGGGACAACCCATGAACACTGAAGCTTTCTTT. Translation: CASSFPRGAPGQPMNTEAFF. The chain uses TRBV4-1 and TRBJ1-1; 7 nucleotides agree with TRBD1. V shed 5 bases, J shed 0 bases, and the junction held 21 bases outside the gene matches. The germline gives CDR1 MGHRA, CDR2 YSYEKL. The CDR3 covers 20 residues.

CDR3 coding DNA: TGTGCCAGCAGTTTCCGATTATACGAGCAGTACTTC. As protein: CASSFRLYEQYF. The gene calls are TRBV6-1 and TRBJ2-7, with unresolved D. The CDR3 covers 12 residues. Trimming stripped 5 bases from V and 4 bases from J, with 9 bases between. Per germline, CDR1 MNHNS and CDR2 SASEGT.

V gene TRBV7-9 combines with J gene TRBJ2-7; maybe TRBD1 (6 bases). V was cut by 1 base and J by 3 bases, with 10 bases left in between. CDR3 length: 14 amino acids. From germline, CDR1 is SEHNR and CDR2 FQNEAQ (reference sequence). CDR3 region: CASSLEGHLYEQYF. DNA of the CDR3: TGTGCCAGCAGCTTAGAGGGACACCTCTACGAGCAGTACTTC.

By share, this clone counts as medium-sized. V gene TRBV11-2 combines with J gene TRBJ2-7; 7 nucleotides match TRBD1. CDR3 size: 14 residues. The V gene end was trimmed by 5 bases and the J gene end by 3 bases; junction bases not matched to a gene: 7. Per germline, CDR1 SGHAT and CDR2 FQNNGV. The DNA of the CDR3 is TGTGCCAGCAGCCCACCGGACAGGCTCTACGAGCAGTACTTC. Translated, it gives CASSPPDRLYEQYF.

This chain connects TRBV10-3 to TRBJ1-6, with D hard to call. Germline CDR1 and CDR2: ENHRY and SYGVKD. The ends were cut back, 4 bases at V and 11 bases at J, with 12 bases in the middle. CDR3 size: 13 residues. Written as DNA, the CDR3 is TGTGCCATCAGTGTTGACCACGGTGCACCCCTCCACTTT. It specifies CAISVDHGAPLHF.

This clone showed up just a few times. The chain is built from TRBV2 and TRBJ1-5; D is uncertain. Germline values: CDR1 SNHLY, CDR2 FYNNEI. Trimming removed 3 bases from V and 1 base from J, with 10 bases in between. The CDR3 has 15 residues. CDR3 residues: CASSERSGSNQPQHF. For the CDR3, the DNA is TGTGCCAGCAGTGAGAGGAGCGGGAGCAATCAGCCCCAGCATTTT.

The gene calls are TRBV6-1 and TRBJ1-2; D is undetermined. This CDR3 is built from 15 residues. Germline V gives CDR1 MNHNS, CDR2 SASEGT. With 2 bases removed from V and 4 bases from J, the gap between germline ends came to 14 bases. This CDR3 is CASSENPDGPYGYTF. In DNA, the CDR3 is TGTGCCAGCAGTGAAAACCCCGACGGACCCTATGGCTACACCTTC.

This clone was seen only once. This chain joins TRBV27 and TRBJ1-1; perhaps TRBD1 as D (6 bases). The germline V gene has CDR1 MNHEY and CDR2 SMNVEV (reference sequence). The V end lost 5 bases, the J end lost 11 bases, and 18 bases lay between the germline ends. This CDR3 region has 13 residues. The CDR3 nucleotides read TGTGCCAGCAGTCCCACGGAGGGGGGCGACGCTTTCTTT. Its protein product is CASSPTEGGDAFF.

CDR3 sequence (DNA): TGCGCCAGCAGCCAAGTGACAGGAGCGGAACTGTTTTTT. Translation: CASSQVTGAELFF. The chain links TRBV4-1 to TRBJ1-4; tentatively, D is TRBD1 (6 bases). Germline loops: CDR1 MGHRA, CDR2 YSYEKL. V dropped 1 base and J dropped 12 bases, with 12 bases sitting between them. This CDR3 contains 13 residues.

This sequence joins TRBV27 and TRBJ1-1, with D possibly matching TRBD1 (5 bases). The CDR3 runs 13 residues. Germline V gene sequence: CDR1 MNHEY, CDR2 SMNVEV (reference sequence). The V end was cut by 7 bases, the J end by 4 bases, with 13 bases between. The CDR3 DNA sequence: TGTGCCAGCAAGAGACGGGGCAGCACTGAAGCTTTCTTT. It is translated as CASKRRGSTEAFF.

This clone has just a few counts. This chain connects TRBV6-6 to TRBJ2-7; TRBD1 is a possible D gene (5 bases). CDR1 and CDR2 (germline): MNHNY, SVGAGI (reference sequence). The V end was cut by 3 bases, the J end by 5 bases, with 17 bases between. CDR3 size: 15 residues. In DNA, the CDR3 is TGTGCCAGCAGTTATAGGCAGGGCAAAATCCACGAGCAGTACTTC. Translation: CASSYRQGKIHEQYF.

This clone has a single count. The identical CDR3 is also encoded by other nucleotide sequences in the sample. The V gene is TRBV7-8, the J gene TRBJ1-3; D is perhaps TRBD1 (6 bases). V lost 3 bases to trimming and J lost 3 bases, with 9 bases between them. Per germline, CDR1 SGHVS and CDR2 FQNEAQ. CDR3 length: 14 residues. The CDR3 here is CASSLRGSGNTIYF. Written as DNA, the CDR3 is TGTGCCAGCAGCTTGAGGGGGAGTGGAAACACCATATATTTT. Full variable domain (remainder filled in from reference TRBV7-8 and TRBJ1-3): GAGVSQSPRYKVAKRGQDVALRCDPISGHVSLFWYQQALGQGPEFLTYFQNEAQLDKSGLPSDRFFAERPEGSVSTLKIQRTQQEDSAVYLCASSLRGSGNTIYFGEGSWLTVV.

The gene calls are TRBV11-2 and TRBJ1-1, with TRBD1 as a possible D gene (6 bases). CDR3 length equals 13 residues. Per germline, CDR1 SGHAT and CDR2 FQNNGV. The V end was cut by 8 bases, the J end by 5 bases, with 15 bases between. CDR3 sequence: CASQLGGATEAFF. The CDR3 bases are TGTGCCAGCCAATTGGGGGGCGCGACTGAAGCTTTCTTT.

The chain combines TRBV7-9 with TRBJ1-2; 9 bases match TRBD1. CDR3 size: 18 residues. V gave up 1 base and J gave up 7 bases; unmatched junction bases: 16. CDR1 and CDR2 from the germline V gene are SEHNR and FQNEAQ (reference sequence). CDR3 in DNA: TGTGCCAGCAGCTTAGAAGGCCTTTATTGGGACAGGGAAACTGGCTACACCTTC. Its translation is CASSLEGLYWDRETGYTF.

The DNA for the CDR3 is TGCGCCAGCAGCCCTGGGGCCATTAATGAAAAACTGTTTTTT. Translation gives CASSPGAINEKLFF. The V gene is TRBV5-1, the J gene TRBJ1-4, with D perhaps TRBD1 (5 bases). CDR1 is SGHRS and CDR2 is YFSETQ in the germline V gene. The CDR3 runs to 14 residues. V was shortened by 4 bases and J by 4 bases, with 11 bases between the two germline ends.

CDR3 sequence reads: CASGLQRGFYNEQFF. In nucleotides, the CDR3 is TGTGCTAGTGGACTCCAGCGGGGGTTCTACAATGAGCAGTTCTTC. The chain recombines TRBV12-5 with TRBJ2-1, with TRBD2 identical over 8 bases. CDR3 length equals 15 residues. In germline, CDR1 is LGHNT, CDR2 FRNRAP. J gave up 3 bases and V 6 bases, and 7 bases lay outside the gene matches. The variable domain in full, completed from reference TRBV12-5 and TRBJ2-1, reads DARVTQTPRHKVTEMGQEVTMRCQPILGHNTVFWYRQTMMQGLELLAYFRNRAPLDDSGMPKDRFSAEMPDATLATLKIQPSEPRDSAVYFCASGLQRGFYNEQFFGPGTRLTVL.

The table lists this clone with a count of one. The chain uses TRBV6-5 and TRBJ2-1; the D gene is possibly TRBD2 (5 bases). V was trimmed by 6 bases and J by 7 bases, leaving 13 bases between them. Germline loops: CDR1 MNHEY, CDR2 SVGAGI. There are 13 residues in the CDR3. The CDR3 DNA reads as TGTGCCAGCAGCTCCCGGACTTTTAATGAGCAGTTCTTC. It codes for CASSSRTFNEQFF.

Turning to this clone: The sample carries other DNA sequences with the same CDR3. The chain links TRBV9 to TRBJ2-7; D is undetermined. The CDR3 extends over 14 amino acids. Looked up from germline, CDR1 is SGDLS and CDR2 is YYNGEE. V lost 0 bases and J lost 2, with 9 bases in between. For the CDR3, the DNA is TGTGCCAGCAGCGTAGGAGGCAGAGCCTACGAGCAGTACTTC. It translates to CASSVGGRAYEQYF.

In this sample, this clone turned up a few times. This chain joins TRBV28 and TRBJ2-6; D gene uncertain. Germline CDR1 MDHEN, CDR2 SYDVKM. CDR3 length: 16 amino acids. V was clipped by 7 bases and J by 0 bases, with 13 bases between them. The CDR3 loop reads CASMHSNPSGANVLTF. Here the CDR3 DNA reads TGTGCCAGCATGCACAGTAACCCCTCTGGGGCCAACGTCCTGACTTTC.

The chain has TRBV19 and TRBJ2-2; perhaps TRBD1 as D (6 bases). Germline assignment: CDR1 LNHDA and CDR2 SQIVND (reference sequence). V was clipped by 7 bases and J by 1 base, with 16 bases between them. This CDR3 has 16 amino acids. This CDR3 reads CASKERTQGNTGELFF. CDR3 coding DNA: TGTGCCAGTAAGGAGAGAACACAGGGGAACACCGGGGAGCTGTTTTTT. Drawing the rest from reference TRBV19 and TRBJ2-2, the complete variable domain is DGGITQSPKYLFRKEGQNVTLSCEQNLNHDAMYWYRQDPGQGLRLIYYSQIVNDFQKGDIAEGYSVSREKKESFPLTVTSAQKNPTAFYLCASKERTQGNTGELFFGEGSRLTVL.

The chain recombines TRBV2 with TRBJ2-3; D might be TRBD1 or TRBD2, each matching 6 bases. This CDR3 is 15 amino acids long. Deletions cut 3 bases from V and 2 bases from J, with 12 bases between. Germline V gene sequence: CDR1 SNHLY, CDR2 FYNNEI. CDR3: CASSDGGPDTDTQYF. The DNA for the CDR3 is TGTGCCAGCAGTGATGGGGGGCCTGACACAGATACGCAGTATTTT.